The 24 T cell receptor beta chains reported below all come from one sample, sequenced in a study of graft-versus-host responses after intestinal transplantation. No antigen is known for these receptors. Only in-frame clones appear in the TCRdb table, and some are missing; sequencing was by immunoSEQ multiplex PCR. Among about 35,000 clones listed, nearly 95% were seen once. The source was unstimulated CD8+ T cells sorted from spleen or lymph node cells, collected before transplant. Receptors were obtained from a human donor who was the organ donor for an intestinal transplant.

The chain joins TRBV12-2 to TRBJ2-6; the table assigns TRBD1, which was not confirmed against the DNA. TRBV12-2 is assigned pseudogene status. CDR3 length: 16 amino acids. The CDR3 loop is CASRLAQGYGANVLTF. The CDR3 coding sequence is TGTGCAAGTCGCTTAGCGCAGGGGTACGGGGCCAACGTCCTGACTTTC.

This clone has just a few counts. This chain joins TRBV4-1 and TRBJ2-7; tentatively, D is TRBD1 (5 bases). The CDR3 extends over 13 amino acids. The V gene lost 0 bases and the J gene lost 2 bases, with 5 bases spanning the gap. CDR1 and CDR2 (germline): MGHRA, YSYEKL. CDR3 nucleotide sequence: TGCGCCAGCAGCCAAGAGGACACCTACGAGCAGTACTTC. Translated, it gives CASSQEDTYEQYF.

The rearrangement joins TRBV5-1 to TRBJ2-1; D may be TRBD2 (7 bases). Germline CDR1 and CDR2: SGHRS and YFSETQ. V shed 1 base and J shed 4 bases, with 15 bases lying between them. The CDR3 loop spans 16 amino acids. CDR3 residues: CASSLQGTIPYNEQFF. The CDR3 nucleotides are TGCGCCAGCAGCTTGCAGGGGACTATTCCGTACAATGAGCAGTTCTTC.

The chain carries TRBV5-4 and TRBJ2-3, with a weak D call TRBD2 (5 bases). V was trimmed by 3 bases and J by 0 bases, leaving 11 bases between them. Germline V gene sequence: CDR1 SGHNT, CDR2 YYREEE (reference sequence). The CDR3 contains 15 residues. Written as DNA, the CDR3 is TGTGCCAGCAGCTGGGGAGCGGCTAGCACAGATACGCAGTATTTT. This gives the protein CASSWGAASTDTQYF.

CDR3 sequence reads: CAIRDVRDRGTDTQYF. CDR3 DNA sequence: TGTGCCATCAGAGATGTGCGGGACAGGGGAACAGATACGCAGTATTTT. This rearrangement joins TRBV10-3 to TRBJ2-3; 10 bases agree with TRBD1. The junction had 9 bases not matched to a gene; V was cut back by 6 bases and J by 3 bases. The germline gives CDR1 ENHRY, CDR2 SYGVKD. The CDR3 has 16 residues.

This chain connects TRBV9 to TRBJ2-1; either TRBD1 or TRBD2 may fit D (5 bases each). Germline V lookup: CDR1 SGDLS, CDR2 YYNGEE. The CDR3 sequence is 18 residues long. V was clipped by 4 bases and J by 0 bases, with 20 bases between them. The CDR3: CASSRDGASRSSYNEQFF. The CDR3 nucleotides read TGTGCCAGCAGCCGAGACGGGGCTAGCCGGAGCTCCTACAATGAGCAGTTCTTC.

This chain links TRBV9 with TRBJ2-5; 10 nucleotides line up with TRBD1. The J segment lost 5 bases and the V segment lost 4 bases, leaving 8 bases of the junction unmatched. Germline V lookup: CDR1 SGDLS, CDR2 YYNGEE. The CDR3 totals 15 residues. The CDR3 is CASSRQGATGETQYF. For the CDR3, the DNA is TGTGCCAGCAGCCGACAGGGGGCGACGGGGGAGACCCAGTACTTC.

The chain uses TRBV28 and TRBJ2-1; weak D call: TRBD2 (6 bases). V was cut by 6 bases and J by 2 bases, with 14 bases left in between. CDR3 length: 15 residues. Per the germline V gene, CDR1 is MDHEN and CDR2 is SYDVKM. CDR3 DNA: TGTGCCAGCAGAACTCGGGACTGGCCCTACAATGAGCAGTTCTTC. This codes for CASRTRDWPYNEQFF.

This clone was found once. V and J are TRBV27 and TRBJ2-7; D is possibly TRBD1 or TRBD2 (5 bases each). V lost 3 bases and J lost 6, with 9 bases in between. In germline, CDR1 is MNHEY, CDR2 SMNVEV (reference sequence). The CDR3 extends over 12 amino acids. CDR3: CASSFIGGEQYF. In DNA form, the CDR3 reads TGTGCCAGCAGTTTTATTGGGGGCGAGCAGTACTTC.

The rearrangement joins TRBV18 to TRBJ2-1; D unclear. Germline assignment: CDR1 KGHSH and CDR2 LQKENI. The CDR3 covers 15 residues. Trimming left V 3 bases short and J 8 bases short, with 17 bases between. The CDR3 is CASSPWAEGGDEQFF. The CDR3, as DNA: TGTGCCAGCTCACCTTGGGCCGAAGGTGGTGATGAGCAGTTCTTC.

The J gene is TRBJ1-2, the V gene TRBV25-1; D is ambiguous. CDR1 is MGHDK and CDR2 is SYGVNS in the germline V gene. The V end lost 1 base, the J end lost 3 bases, and 6 bases lay between the germline ends. CDR3 length: 13 amino acids. CDR3 in DNA: TGTGCCAGCAGTGAATTTACTTACTATGGCTACACCTTC. It encodes CASSEFTYYGYTF.

This clone came up a few times. In DNA form, the CDR3 reads TGTGCCAGCAGCTTCGAGGGTGAAGAGACCCAGTACTTC. Translated: CASSFEGEETQYF. The rearrangement links TRBV7-9 to TRBJ2-5; possible D gene TRBD2, 5 bases. The CDR3 totals 13 residues. Trimming cost V 3 bases and J 3 bases, with 8 bases left between them. Germline values: CDR1 SEHNR, CDR2 FQNEAQ (reference sequence).

The chain links TRBV5-6 to TRBJ2-7, with TRBD1 matching 7 bases. Germline V gives CDR1 SGHDT, CDR2 YYEEEE. This CDR3 has 16 amino acids. With V trimmed by 0 bases and J by 0 bases, 6 bases remained unmatched. The CDR3 DNA reads as TGTGCCAGCAGCTTGGGTAGGACAGGAGCCTCCTACGAGCAGTACTTC. Translating it yields CASSLGRTGASYEQYF.

This chain connects TRBV20-1 to TRBJ2-5, with unresolved D. V dropped 0 bases and J dropped 7 bases, with 0 bases sitting between them. The CDR3 covers 9 residues. CDR1 is DFQATT, CDR2 SNEGSKA, per germline (reference sequence). The CDR3 bases are TGCAGTGCTAGAGAGACCCAGTACTTC. This gives the protein CSARETQYF.

The gene calls are TRBV28 and TRBJ2-3, with TRBD1 identical over 8 bases. V gave up 7 bases and J gave up 2 bases; unmatched junction bases: 11. Germline-derived CDR1 and CDR2 are MDHEN and SYDVKM. The CDR3 has 16 residues. DNA for the CDR3: TGTGCCAGCATCCTCACAGGGGGTAGTCCCACAGATACGCAGTATTTT. Its protein product is CASILTGGSPTDTQYF.

With regard to this clone: The junction shows a germline mismatch at one end, possibly a read error. The chain recombines TRBV11-3 with TRBJ2-1; a possible D gene is TRBD2 (6 bases). Germline CDR1 SGHNT, CDR2 YENEEA. This CDR3 is built from 13 residues. The CDR3 loop reads CTSSLTLANEQFF. Written as DNA, the CDR3 is TGTACCAGCAGCCTAACACTAGCTAATGAGCAGTTCTTC.

The sample holds one count of this clone. The chain couples TRBV10-3 to TRBJ2-7; 7 bases line up with TRBD1. Germline values: CDR1 ENHRY, CDR2 SYGVKD. This CDR3 is 14 amino acids long. The ends lost 6 bases at V and 3 bases at J; junction bases unmatched: 8. The CDR3, as DNA: TGTGCCATCAGACGACAGGGTGAAGGCTACGAGCAGTACTTC. Translated, it gives CAIRRQGEGYEQYF.

This chain joins TRBV29-1 and TRBJ2-1; TRBD2 aligns across 7 bases. Germline CDR1 reads SQVTM; CDR2 reads ANQGSEA. V lost 7 bases and J lost 9; bases outside the gene matches: 3. The CDR3 loop spans 10 amino acids. The CDR3, as DNA: TGCAGCGGATTAGCGGGTGAGCAGTTCTTC. Residues: CSGLAGEQFF.

The chain couples TRBV28 to TRBJ1-4; no clear D. Germline CDR1 MDHEN, CDR2 SYDVKM. V gave up 3 bases and J gave up 8 bases, with 10 bases separating them. The CDR3 sequence is 13 residues long. In DNA, the CDR3 is TGTGCCAGCAGTTTTATCGATCAAGAAAAACTGTTTTTT. It is translated as CASSFIDQEKLFF.

The chain uses TRBV19 and TRBJ2-1; possibly TRBD2 for D (5 bases). The CDR3 has 15 residues. Germline assignment: CDR1 LNHDA and CDR2 SQIVND (reference sequence). Deletions cut 5 bases from V and 0 bases from J, with 11 bases between. The DNA of the CDR3 is TGTGCCAGTAGTCCTGGACTTACCTCCTACAATGAGCAGTTCTTC. Its translation is CASSPGLTSYNEQFF. Variable domain in full (rest from reference TRBV19 and TRBJ2-1): DGGITQSPKYLFRKEGQNVTLSCEQNLNHDAMYWYRQDPGQGLRLIYYSQIVNDFQKGDIAEGYSVSREKKESFPLTVTSAQKNPTAFYLCASSPGLTSYNEQFFGPGTRLTVL.

Notes on this clone: The sample has other DNA sequences that encode this CDR3 too. The chain is built from TRBV21-1 and TRBJ1-1. TRBV21-1 is given as a pseudogene. This CDR3 comprises 13 residues. The CDR3 spells CASSKWGRGRAFF. The CDR3 DNA reads as TGTGCCAGCAGCAAATGGGGGCGGGGTCGAGCTTTCTTT.

The rearrangement uses TRBV6-5 and TRBJ1-2, with D possibly being TRBD1 (6 bases). V lost 2 bases and J 7 bases, leaving 8 bases between the germline ends. Looked up from germline, CDR1 is MNHEY and CDR2 is SVGAGI. CDR3 size: 12 residues. The CDR3 DNA sequence: TGTGCCAGCAGTTACGGGGGGCCTGGCTACACCTTC. Protein product: CASSYGGPGYTF.

The chain links TRBV18 to TRBJ1-3; D gene uncertain. Germline CDR1 and CDR2: KGHSH and LQKENI. Trimming took off 0 bases at V and 1 base at J, with 7 bases between the two ends. The CDR3 is 15 amino acids. CDR3 nucleotide sequence: TGTGCCAGCTCACCACCGTTGGGATCTGGAAACACCATATATTTT. Protein product: CASSPPLGSGNTIYF. The full variable domain, in which reference TRBV18 and TRBJ1-3 provide the parts outside the CDR3, is NAGVMQNPRHLVRRRGQEARLRCSPMKGHSHVYWYRQLPEEGLKFMVYLQKENIIDESGMPKERFSAEFPKEGPSILRIQQVVRGDSAAYFCASSPPLGSGNTIYFGEGSWLTVV.

This clone was picked up one time. The chain combines TRBV4-1 with TRBJ2-7; 12 bases map to TRBD2. There are 17 residues in the CDR3. With V trimmed by 0 bases and J by 5 bases, 8 bases remained unmatched. Germline-derived CDR1 and CDR2 are MGHRA and YSYEKL. The CDR3 DNA sequence: TGCGCCAGCAGCCAAGATCCCCCACTAGCGGGAGGACACGAGCAGTACTTC. Translation gives CASSQDPPLAGGHEQYF.